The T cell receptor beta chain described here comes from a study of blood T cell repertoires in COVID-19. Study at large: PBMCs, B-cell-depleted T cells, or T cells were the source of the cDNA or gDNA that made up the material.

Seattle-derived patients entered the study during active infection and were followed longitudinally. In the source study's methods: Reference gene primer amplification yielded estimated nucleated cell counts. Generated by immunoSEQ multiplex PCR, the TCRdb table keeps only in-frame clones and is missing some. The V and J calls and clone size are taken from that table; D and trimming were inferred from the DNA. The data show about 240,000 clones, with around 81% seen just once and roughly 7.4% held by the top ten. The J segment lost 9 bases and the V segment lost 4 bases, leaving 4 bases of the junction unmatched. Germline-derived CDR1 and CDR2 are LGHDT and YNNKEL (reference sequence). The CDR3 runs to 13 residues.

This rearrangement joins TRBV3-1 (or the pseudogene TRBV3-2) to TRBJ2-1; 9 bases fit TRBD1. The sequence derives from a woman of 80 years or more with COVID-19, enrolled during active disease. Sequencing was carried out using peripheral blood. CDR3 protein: CASSPGQGLEQFF. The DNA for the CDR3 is TGTGCCAGCAGCCCGGGACAGGGCCTTGAGCAGTTCTTC.